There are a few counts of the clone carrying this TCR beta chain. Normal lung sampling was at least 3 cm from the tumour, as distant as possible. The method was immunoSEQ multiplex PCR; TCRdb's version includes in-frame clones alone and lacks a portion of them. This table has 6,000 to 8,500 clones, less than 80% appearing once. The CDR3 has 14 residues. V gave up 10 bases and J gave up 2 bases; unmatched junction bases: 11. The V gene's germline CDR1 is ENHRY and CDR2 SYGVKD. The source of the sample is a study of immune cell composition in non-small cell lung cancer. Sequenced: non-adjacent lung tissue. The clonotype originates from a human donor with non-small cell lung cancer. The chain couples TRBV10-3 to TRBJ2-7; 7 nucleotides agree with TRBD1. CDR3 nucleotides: TGTGCCAGCCTCCGGGACAGTGATACCTACGAGCAGTACTTC. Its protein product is CASLRDSDTYEQYF.